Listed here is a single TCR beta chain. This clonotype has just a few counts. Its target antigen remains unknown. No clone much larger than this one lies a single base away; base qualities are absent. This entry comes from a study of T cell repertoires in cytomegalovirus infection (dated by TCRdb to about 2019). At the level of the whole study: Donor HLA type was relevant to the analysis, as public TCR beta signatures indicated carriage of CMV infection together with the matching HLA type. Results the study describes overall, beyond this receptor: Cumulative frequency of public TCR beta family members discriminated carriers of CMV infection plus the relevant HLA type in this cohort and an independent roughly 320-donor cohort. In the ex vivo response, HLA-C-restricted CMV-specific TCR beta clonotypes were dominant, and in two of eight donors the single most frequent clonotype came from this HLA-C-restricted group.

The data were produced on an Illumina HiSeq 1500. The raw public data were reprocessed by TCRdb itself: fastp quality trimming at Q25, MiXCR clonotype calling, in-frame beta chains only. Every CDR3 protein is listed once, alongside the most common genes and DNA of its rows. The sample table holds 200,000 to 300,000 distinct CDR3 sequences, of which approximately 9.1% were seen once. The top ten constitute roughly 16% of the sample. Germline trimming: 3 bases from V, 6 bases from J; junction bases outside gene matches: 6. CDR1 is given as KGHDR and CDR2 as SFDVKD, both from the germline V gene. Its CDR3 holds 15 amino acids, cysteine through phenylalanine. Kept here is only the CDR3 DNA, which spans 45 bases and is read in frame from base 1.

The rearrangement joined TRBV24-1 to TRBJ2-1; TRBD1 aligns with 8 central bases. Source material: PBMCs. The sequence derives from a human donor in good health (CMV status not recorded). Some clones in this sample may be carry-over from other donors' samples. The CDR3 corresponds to CATSDARQGRNEQFF. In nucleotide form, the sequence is TGTGCCACCAGTGATGCCAGACAGGGGCGCAATGAGCAGTTCTTC.